A single sample gave rise to the 16 T cell receptor beta chains below, sequenced in a study of T-cell reconstitution after alpha-beta-depleted transplantation in children. Unique molecular identifiers featured in how the TCRbeta library was prepared. TCRdb analysed the PCR reads with MiXCR anew, one entry per CDR3 protein. The data hold some 500,000 distinct CDR3 sequences, with about 16% observed a single time. Sample: PBMCs from the stem cell graft donor, taken from the stem cell graft. The receptors were sampled from a human donor who donated a stem cell graft to a child with acute lymphoblastic leukemia.

This clonotype was seen a few times. CDR3 amino acids: CASSQYGTVLYNEQFF. CDR3 coding DNA: TGTGCCAGCAGCCAATACGGGACAGTACTTTACAATGAGCAGTTCTTC. The chain combines TRBV14 with TRBJ2-1; 7 bases fit TRBD1. V was clipped by 2 bases and J by 4 bases; unmatched bases: 8. The V gene's germline CDR1 is SGHDN and CDR2 FVKESK. The CDR3 contains 16 residues.

The chain has TRBV27 and TRBJ2-7; TRBD2 aligns across 9 bases. The CDR3 extends over 15 amino acids. The germline V gene has CDR1 MNHEY and CDR2 SMNVEV (reference sequence). V was pared by 4 bases and J by 7 bases, with 11 bases of the junction left unmatched. The DNA for the CDR3 is TGTGCCAGCAGTTCACGGACTAGCGCAGACTCAGAGCAGTACTTC. Residues: CASSSRTSADSEQYF.

This clonotype was observed a handful of times. This chain links TRBV5-1 with TRBJ2-3; no clear D gene. This CDR3 has 13 amino acids. CDR1 and CDR2 from the germline V gene are SGHRS and YFSETQ. The ends were cut back, 2 bases at V and 6 bases at J, with 10 bases in the middle. CDR3 protein: CASSFTSADTQYF. The CDR3 DNA is TGCGCCAGCAGCTTCACGTCCGCGGATACGCAGTATTTT.

The chain links TRBV18 to TRBJ1-1; 8 bases fit TRBD1. Germline V lookup: CDR1 KGHSH, CDR2 LQKENI. V trimming: 3 bases; J trimming: 3 bases; junction bases outside the gene matches: 6. The CDR3 is 15 amino acids. In DNA, the CDR3 is TGTGCCAGCTCACCCCAACAGGGGGAGGACACTGAAGCTTTCTTT. Translating it yields CASSPQQGEDTEAFF.

The chain is built from TRBV20-1 and TRBJ2-7; D is unclear. CDR1 and CDR2 (germline): DFQATT, SNEGSKA (reference sequence). The germline V and J ends were trimmed by 5 bases and 3 bases, with 11 bases remaining between them. The CDR3 spans 12 residues. The CDR3 is CSAPRDNYEQYF. DNA of the CDR3: TGCAGTGCTCCGAGAGATAACTACGAGCAGTACTTC.

This clonotype showed up just a few times. The V call is TRBV2, the J call TRBJ2-7; TRBD2 matches 12 bases. CDR1 SNHLY and CDR2 FYNNEI come from the germline V gene. After removal of 4 bases from V and 3 bases from J, the junction contained 16 bases not matched to a gene. The CDR3 length is 19 residues. The CDR3 bases are TGTGCCAGCAGTGGAGGGGGACTAGCGGGCCTCCGGAAAGACTACGAGCAGTACTTC. This sequence encodes CASSGGGLAGLRKDYEQYF.

V and J are TRBV2 and TRBJ1-3; D is perhaps TRBD1 (5 bases). CDR1 is SNHLY, CDR2 FYNNEI, per germline. The CDR3 runs to 13 residues. V was pared by 7 bases and J by 2 bases, with 9 bases between. The CDR3 is CASKGRAGNTIYF. The CDR3 region has the DNA TGTGCCAGCAAGGGCAGGGCTGGAAACACCATATATTTT.

V and J are TRBV10-2 and TRBJ2-5; a weak D match, TRBD1 (5 bases). The CDR3 sequence is 13 residues long. Between the trimmed V and J ends, which lost 4 bases and 6 bases, there was a span of 12 bases. Germline V gene sequence: CDR1 WSHSY, CDR2 SAAADI. The DNA of the CDR3 is TGCGCCAGCAGTGGGGGCGGCCCCCAGACCCAGTACTTC. Translating it yields CASSGGGPQTQYF.

The chain links TRBV25-1 to TRBJ1-1, with D perhaps matching TRBD1 (5 bases). Germline CDR1 and CDR2: MGHDK and SYGVNS. V lost 8 bases and J 4 bases, leaving 14 bases between the germline ends. The CDR3 loop spans 13 amino acids. This CDR3 reads CASQIHGGTEAFF. CDR3 coding DNA: TGTGCCAGCCAGATTCACGGGGGCACTGAAGCTTTCTTT.

This clonotype was detected only a few times. The chain links TRBV19 to TRBJ2-1, with a possible D match to TRBD2 (7 bases). The CDR3 runs 14 residues. V shed 1 base and J shed 7 bases, with 11 bases lying between them. Germline V CDR1 and CDR2: LNHDA, SQIVND (reference sequence). For the CDR3, the DNA is TGTGCCAGTAGTATAGGGCGGGGGCCTAATGAGCAGTTCTTC. Translation: CASSIGRGPNEQFF. Drawing the rest from reference TRBV19 and TRBJ2-1, the complete variable domain is DGGITQSPKYLFRKEGQNVTLSCEQNLNHDAMYWYRQDPGQGLRLIYYSQIVNDFQKGDIAEGYSVSREKKESFPLTVTSAQKNPTAFYLCASSIGRGPNEQFFGPGTRLTVL.

This sequence joins TRBV5-5 and TRBJ2-1; TRBD1 aligns across 8 bases. Germline loops: CDR1 SGHKS, CDR2 YYEKEE (reference sequence). There are 15 residues in the CDR3. V gave up 5 bases and J gave up 5 bases; unmatched junction bases: 9. The CDR3 loop is CASRTGVVWDNEQFF. As DNA, the CDR3 is TGTGCCAGCAGGACAGGGGTCGTTTGGGACAATGAGCAGTTCTTC.

V is TRBV20-1 and J is TRBJ2-3; D is perhaps TRBD2 (6 bases). Germline CDR1 reads DFQATT; CDR2 reads SNEGSKA (reference sequence). The CDR3 covers 15 residues. The V and J ends lost 3 bases and 3 bases respectively, with 16 bases between them. CDR3 sequence (DNA): TGCAGTGCTAGGGGACTTTCAACGTGGACAGATACGCAGTATTTT. Protein product: CSARGLSTWTDTQYF.

The sample holds a few counts of this clonotype. The chain couples TRBV4-1 to TRBJ2-1; 9 bases map to TRBD2. CDR1 is MGHRA and CDR2 is YSYEKL in the germline V gene. This CDR3 contains 17 residues. With V trimmed by 5 bases and J by 3 bases, 11 bases remained unmatched. The CDR3 coding sequence is TGCGCCAGCAGCACTACTTCTAGCGGGATTCTCTACAATGAGCAGTTCTTC. It is translated as CASSTTSSGILYNEQFF.

This clonotype showed up just a few times. The chain combines TRBV4-1 with TRBJ2-1; unclear D gene. The CDR3 is made up of 13 amino acids. V was cut by 8 bases and J by 2 bases, with 10 bases left in between. In germline, CDR1 is MGHRA, CDR2 YSYEKL. The CDR3 DNA reads as TGCGCCAGCGAGGACCCCACCTACAATGAGCAGTTCTTC. Amino acids: CASEDPTYNEQFF.

The chain carries TRBV20-1 and TRBJ1-1; 8 nucleotides line up with TRBD1. CDR3 length: 14 amino acids. Germline trimming cut 4 bases from V and 4 bases from J; bases unmatched to any gene: 8. The V gene's germline CDR1 is DFQATT and CDR2 SNEGSKA (reference sequence). DNA for the CDR3: TGCAGTGCTATACAGGGGGGACTGGGCACTGAAGCTTTCTTT. The encoded protein is CSAIQGGLGTEAFF.

In its sample, this clonotype was seen a few times. The chain combines TRBV12-3 or TRBV12-4 with TRBJ2-7; TRBD1 matches 8 bases. Unmatched junction bases numbered 7, after V lost 1 base and J lost 5 bases. The CDR3 is 15 amino acids. In DNA, the CDR3 is TGTGCCAGCAGTTTAGGGGCAGGGGGCTTCGACGAGCAGTACTTC. Protein product: CASSLGAGGFDEQYF.